This T cell receptor beta chain was identified during a study of cytomegalovirus exposure and HLA in healthy donors. Findings and limits, study-wide: Listed as cytomegalovirus-associated were 150 to 200 TCR beta chains. Analyses of presence/absence relied on an assumption of roughly uniform sequencing depth across donors.

13 Jbeta primers and 60 Vbeta primers were used for the PCR. Authors' processing steps: About 11 million of some 80 million unique TCR beta chains were shared, per a later count. Repertoires were generated with immunoSEQ multiplex PCR, while TCRdb's copy carries only in-frame clones and drops some. That table is the source of V, J and clone size, and D and trimming were worked out from the DNA. The sample consists of 130,000 or so clones, 75% to 90% of them appearing once. Germline V gene sequence: CDR1 SGHTA, CDR2 FQGNSA. The CDR3 contains 16 residues. Trimming took 2 bases from V and 0 from J, leaving 13 bases between them. In regard to this clone: Its antigen is undetermined.

Sequencing input: PBMCs. The TCR comes from a man aged 35 to 55 in good health and CMV-seronegative. V gene TRBV7-2 combines with J gene TRBJ1-2; possibly TRBD1 for D (6 bases). This CDR3 is CASSLSGTSTNYGYTF. The CDR3 DNA is TGTGCCAGCAGCTTATCCGGGACATCGACTAACTATGGCTACACCTTC.